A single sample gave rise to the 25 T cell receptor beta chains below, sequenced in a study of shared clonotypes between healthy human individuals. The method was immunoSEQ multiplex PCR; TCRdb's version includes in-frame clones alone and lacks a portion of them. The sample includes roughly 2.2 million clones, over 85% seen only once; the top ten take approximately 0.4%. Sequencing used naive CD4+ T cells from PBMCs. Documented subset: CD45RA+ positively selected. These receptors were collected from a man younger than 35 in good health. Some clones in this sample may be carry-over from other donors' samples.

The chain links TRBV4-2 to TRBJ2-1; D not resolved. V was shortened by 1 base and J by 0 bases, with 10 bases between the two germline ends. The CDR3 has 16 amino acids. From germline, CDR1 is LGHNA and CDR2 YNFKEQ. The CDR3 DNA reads TGTGCCAGCAGCCAAGGAGGTAGGTACTCCTACAATGAGCAGTTCTTC. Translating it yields CASSQGGRYSYNEQFF.

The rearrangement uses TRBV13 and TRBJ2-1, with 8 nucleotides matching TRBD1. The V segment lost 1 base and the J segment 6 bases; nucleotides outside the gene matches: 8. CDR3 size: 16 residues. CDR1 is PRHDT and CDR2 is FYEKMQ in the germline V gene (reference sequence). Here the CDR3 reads CASSLAKDRDSNEQFF. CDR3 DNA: TGTGCCAGCAGCTTAGCCAAGGACAGGGACAGCAATGAGCAGTTCTTC.

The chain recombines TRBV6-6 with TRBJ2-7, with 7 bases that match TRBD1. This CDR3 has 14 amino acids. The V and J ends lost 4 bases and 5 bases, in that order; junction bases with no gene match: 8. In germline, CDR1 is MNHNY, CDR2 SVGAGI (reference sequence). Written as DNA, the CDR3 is TGTGCCAGCAGTTCCAGACAGGGCCTGGACGAGCAGTACTTC. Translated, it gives CASSSRQGLDEQYF.

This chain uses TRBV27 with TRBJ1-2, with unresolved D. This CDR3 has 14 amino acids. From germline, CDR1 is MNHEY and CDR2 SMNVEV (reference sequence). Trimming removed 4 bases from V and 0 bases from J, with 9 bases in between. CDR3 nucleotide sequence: TGTGCCAGCAGTTGGACGGCCTCTAACTATGGCTACACCTTC. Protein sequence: CASSWTASNYGYTF.

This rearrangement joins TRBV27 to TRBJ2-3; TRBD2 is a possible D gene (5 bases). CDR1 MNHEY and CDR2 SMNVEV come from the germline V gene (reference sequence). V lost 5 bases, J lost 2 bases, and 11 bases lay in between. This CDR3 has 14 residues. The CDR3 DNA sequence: TGTGCCAGCAGTCCGGCGGGTCTCACAGATACGCAGTATTTT. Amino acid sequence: CASSPAGLTDTQYF.

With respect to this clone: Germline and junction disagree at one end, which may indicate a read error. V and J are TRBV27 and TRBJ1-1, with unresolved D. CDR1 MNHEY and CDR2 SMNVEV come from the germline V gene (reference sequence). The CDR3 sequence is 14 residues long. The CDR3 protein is CASSSPDSNAEAFF. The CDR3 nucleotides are TGTGCCAGCAGTTCGCCCGACTCGAACGCTGAAGCTTTCTTT.

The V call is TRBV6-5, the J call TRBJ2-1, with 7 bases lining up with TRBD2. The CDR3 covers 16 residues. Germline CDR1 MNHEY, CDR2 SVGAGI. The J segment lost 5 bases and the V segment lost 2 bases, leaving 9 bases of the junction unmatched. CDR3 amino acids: CASSYGWGGSHNEQFF. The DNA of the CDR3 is TGTGCCAGCAGTTACGGCTGGGGCGGGAGTCACAATGAGCAGTTCTTC.

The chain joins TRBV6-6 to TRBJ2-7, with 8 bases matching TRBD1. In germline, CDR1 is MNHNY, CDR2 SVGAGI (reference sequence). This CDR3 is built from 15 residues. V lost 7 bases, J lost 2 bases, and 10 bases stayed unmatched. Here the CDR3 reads CASTDSGTGPYEQYF. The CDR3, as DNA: TGTGCCAGCACCGACTCCGGGACAGGTCCCTACGAGCAGTACTTC.

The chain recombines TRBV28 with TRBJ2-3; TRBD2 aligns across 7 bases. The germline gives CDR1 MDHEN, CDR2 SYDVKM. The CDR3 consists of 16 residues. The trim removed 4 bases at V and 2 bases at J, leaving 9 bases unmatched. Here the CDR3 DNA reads TGTGCCAGCAGTTCCCCCCTTGCGGGGGACACAGATACGCAGTATTTT. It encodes CASSSPLAGDTDTQYF.

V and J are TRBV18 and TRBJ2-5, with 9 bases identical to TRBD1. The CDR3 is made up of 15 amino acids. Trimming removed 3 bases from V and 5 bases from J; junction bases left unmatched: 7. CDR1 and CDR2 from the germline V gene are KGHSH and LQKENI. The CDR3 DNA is TGTGCCAGCTCACCGGGACAGGGTAATTGGGAGACCCAGTACTTC. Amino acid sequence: CASSPGQGNWETQYF.

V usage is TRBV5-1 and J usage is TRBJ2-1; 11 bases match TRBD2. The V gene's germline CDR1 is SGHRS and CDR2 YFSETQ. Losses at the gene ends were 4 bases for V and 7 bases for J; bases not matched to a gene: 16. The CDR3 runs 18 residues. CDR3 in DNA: TGCGCCAGCAGCGTCACGATACCGGGACTAGCGGTCGATAATGAGCAGTTCTTC. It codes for CASSVTIPGLAVDNEQFF.

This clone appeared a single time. Here the CDR3 DNA reads TGCGCCAGCAGCATGACAGGGGGCAACTATGGCTACACCTTC. Translating gives CASSMTGGNYGYTF. This sequence joins TRBV5-1 and TRBJ1-2; 10 positions match TRBD1. Germline trimming cut 4 bases from V and 2 bases from J; bases unmatched to any gene: 2. Germline lookup yields CDR1 SGHRS and CDR2 YFSETQ. The CDR3 has 14 residues.

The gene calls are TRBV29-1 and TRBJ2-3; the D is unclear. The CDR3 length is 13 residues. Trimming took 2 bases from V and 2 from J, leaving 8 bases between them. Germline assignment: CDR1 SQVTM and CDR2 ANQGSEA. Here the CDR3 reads CSVEYQSTDTQYF. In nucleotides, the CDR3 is TGCAGCGTTGAATACCAGTCCACAGATACGCAGTATTTT.

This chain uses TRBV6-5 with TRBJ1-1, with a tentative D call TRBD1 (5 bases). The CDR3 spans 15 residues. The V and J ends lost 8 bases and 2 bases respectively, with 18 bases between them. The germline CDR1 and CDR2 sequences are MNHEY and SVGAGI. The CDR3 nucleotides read TGTGCCAGCCAAGGGGCAGGGCGGGGAAACACTGAAGCTTTCTTT. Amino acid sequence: CASQGAGRGNTEAFF.

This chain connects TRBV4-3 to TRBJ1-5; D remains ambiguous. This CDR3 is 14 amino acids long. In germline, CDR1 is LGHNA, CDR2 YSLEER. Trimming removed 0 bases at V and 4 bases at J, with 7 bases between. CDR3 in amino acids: CASSQDVGNQPQHF. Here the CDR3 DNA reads TGCGCCAGCAGCCAAGATGTAGGGAATCAGCCCCAGCATTTT.

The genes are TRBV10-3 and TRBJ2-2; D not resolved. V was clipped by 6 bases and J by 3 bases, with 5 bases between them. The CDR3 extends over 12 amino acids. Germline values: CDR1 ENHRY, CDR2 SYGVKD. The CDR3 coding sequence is TGTGCCATCAGGATTTACACCGGGGAGCTGTTTTTT. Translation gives CAIRIYTGELFF.

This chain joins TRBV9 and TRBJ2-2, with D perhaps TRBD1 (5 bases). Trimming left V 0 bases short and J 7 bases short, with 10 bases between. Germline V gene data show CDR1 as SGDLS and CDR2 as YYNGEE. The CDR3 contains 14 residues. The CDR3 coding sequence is TGTGCCAGCAGCGTAGGGCAGGGTATCGGGGAGCTGTTTTTT. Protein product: CASSVGQGIGELFF. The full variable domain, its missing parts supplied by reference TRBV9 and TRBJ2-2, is DSGVTQTPKHLITATGQRVTLRCSPRSGDLSVYWYQQSLDQGLQFLIQYYNGEERAKGNILERFSAQQFPDLHSELNLSSLELGDSALYFCASSVGQGIGELFFGEGSRLTVL.

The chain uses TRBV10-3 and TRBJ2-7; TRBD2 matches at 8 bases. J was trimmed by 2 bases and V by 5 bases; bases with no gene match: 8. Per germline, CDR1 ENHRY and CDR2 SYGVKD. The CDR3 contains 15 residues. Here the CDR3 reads CAISPVAGTTYEQYF. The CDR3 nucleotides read TGTGCCATCAGTCCCGTAGCGGGAACTACCTACGAGCAGTACTTC.

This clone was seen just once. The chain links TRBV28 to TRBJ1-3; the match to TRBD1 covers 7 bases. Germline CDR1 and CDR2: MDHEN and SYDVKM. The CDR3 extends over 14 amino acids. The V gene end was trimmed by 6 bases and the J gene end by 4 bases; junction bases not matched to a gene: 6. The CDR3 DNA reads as TGTGCCAGCAGCCCACAGGGGATGGGAAACACCATATATTTT. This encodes CASSPQGMGNTIYF.

The CDR3 region has the DNA TGTGCCAGCAGCCAAGTTTCGGGGGAGGCCTACGAGCAGTACTTC. It encodes CASSQVSGEAYEQYF. V and J are TRBV4-2 and TRBJ2-7, with D possibly TRBD2 on 6 matching bases. The length of the CDR3 is 15 residues. Trimming took 1 base from V and 2 from J, leaving 12 bases between them. Germline V lookup: CDR1 LGHNA, CDR2 YNFKEQ.

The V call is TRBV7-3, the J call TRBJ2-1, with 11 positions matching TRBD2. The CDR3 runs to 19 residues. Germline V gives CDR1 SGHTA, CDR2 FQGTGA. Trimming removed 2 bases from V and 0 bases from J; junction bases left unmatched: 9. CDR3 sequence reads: CASSLYGTSGVTSYNEQFF. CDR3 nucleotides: TGTGCCAGCAGCTTATATGGGACTAGCGGAGTAACCTCCTACAATGAGCAGTTCTTC.

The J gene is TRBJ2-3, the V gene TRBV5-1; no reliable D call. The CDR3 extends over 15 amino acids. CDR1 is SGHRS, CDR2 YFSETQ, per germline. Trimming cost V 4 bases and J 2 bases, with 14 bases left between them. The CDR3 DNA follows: TGCGCCAGCAGCCTACTCGCGTCGACCACAGATACGCAGTATTTT. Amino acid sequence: CASSLLASTTDTQYF.

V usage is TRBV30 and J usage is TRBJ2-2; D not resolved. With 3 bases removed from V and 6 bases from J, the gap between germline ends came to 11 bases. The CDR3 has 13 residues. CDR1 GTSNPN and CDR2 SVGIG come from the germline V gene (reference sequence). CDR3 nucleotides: TGTGCCTGGAGCCCCGTCCCAGCCGGGGAGCTGTTTTTT. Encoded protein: CAWSPVPAGELFF.

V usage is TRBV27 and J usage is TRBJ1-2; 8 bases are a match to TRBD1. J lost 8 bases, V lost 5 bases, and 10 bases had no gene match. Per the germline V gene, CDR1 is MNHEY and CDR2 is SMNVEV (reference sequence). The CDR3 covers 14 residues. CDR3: CASSLKRTGLGYTF. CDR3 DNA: TGTGCCAGCAGTCTCAAACGGACAGGGTTGGGCTACACCTTC.

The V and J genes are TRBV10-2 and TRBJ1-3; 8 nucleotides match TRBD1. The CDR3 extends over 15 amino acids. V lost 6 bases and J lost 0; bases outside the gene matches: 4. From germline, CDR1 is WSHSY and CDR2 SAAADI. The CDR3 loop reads CASSRQGLSGNTIYF. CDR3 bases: TGCGCCAGCAGCCGACAGGGGCTCTCTGGAAACACCATATATTTT.